This TCR beta chain came from a study of blood T cells in healthy people across ages. Study-level points and caveats: Investigators treated diversity estimates from one million T cells as underestimates. TCR beta diversity per million T cells fell roughly linearly with age.

Germline V gives CDR1 ENHRY, CDR2 SYGVKD. The CDR3 is made up of 14 amino acids. V was pared by 9 bases and J by 2 bases, with 3 bases of the junction left unmatched. For the second PCR, which ran for about 7 to 11 cycles, a sample-barcoded 5' primer and a J-beta primer mix were used. A minimum of 2.5 million CDR3-containing paired-end reads was obtained for each sample. Using its own MiXCR run on the 5' RACE reads, TCRdb lists one record per CDR3 protein. The table lists some 1 million distinct CDR3 sequences, around 43% of them singletons. This clonotype was recorded a few times. As yet, its antigen is unknown.

The chain recombines TRBV10-3 with TRBJ2-1, with TRBD2 identical over 11 bases. This sequence was found in a woman aged 55-69 years in good health. Sequencing was carried out using blood. The CDR3 sequence is CAIGTSGPYNEQFF. The CDR3 bases are TGTGCCATAGGGACTAGCGGCCCCTACAATGAGCAGTTCTTC.